The subject of this entry is one T cell receptor beta chain. The sample is drawn from a study of blood T cell repertoires in COVID-19. Generated by immunoSEQ multiplex PCR, the TCRdb table keeps only in-frame clones and is missing some. The data show 85,000 to 120,000 clones, roughly 92% seen once. The CDR3 spans 15 residues. CDR1 and CDR2 (germline): KGHSY, FQNENV. V lost 5 bases and J lost 0; bases outside the gene matches: 3. The sequence was collected from a woman aged 45-59 years with COVID-19, enrolled during active disease. The V gene is TRBV16, the J gene TRBJ2-2; 7 bases match TRBD2. Sequenced sample: peripheral blood. The CDR3 spells CASSDGGTNTGELFF. The CDR3 bases are TGTGCCAGCAGCGACGGGGGGACGAACACCGGGGAGCTGTTTTTT.